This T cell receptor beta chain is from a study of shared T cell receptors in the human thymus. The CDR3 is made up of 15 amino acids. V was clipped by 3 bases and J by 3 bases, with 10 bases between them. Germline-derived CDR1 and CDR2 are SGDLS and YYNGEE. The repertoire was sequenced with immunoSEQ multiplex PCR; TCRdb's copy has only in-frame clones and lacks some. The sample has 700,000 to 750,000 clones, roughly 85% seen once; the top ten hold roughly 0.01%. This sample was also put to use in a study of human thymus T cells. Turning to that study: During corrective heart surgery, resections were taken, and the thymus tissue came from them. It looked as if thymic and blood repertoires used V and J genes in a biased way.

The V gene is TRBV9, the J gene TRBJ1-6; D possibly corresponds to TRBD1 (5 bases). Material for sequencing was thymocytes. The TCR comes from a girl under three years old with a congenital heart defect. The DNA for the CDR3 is TGTGCCAGCAGCGCCACAGGCGACTATAATTCACCCCTCCACTTT. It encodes CASSATGDYNSPLHF. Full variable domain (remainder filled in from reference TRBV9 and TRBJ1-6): DSGVTQTPKHLITATGQRVTLRCSPRSGDLSVYWYQQSLDQGLQFLIQYYNGEERAKGNILERFSAQQFPDLHSELNLSSLELGDSALYFCASSATGDYNSPLHFGNGTRLTVT.